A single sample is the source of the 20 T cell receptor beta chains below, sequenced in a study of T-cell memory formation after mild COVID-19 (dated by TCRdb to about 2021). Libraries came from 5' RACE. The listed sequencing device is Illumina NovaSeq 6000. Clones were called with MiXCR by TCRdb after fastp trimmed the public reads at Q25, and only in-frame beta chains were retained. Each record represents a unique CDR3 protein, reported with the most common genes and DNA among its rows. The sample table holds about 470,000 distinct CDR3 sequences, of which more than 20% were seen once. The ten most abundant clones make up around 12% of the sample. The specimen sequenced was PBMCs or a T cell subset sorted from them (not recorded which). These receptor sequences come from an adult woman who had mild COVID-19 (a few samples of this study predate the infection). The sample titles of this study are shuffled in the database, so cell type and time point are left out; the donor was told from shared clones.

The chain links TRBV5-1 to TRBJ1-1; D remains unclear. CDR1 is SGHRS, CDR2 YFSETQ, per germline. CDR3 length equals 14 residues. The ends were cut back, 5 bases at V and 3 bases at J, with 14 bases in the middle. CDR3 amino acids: CASRTSNGDTEAFF. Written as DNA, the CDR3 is TGCGCCAGCAGAACCTCTAATGGGGACACTGAAGCTTTCTTT.

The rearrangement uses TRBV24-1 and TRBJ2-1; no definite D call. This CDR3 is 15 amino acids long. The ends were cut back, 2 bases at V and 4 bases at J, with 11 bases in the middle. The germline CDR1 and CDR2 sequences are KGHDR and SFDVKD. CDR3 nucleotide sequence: TGTGCCACCAGTGATTCTTTGACCCCATACAATGAGCAGTTCTTC. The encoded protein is CATSDSLTPYNEQFF.

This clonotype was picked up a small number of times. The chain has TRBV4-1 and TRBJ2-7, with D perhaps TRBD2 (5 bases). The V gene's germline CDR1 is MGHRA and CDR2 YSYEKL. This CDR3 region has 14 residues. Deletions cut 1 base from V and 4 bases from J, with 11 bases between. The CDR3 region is CASSQVPPGYEQYF. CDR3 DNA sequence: TGCGCCAGCAGCCAAGTTCCCCCGGGGTACGAGCAGTACTTC.

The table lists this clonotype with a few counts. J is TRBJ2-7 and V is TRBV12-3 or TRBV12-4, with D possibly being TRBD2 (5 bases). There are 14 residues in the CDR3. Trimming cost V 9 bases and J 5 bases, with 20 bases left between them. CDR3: CASFGGRPSDEQYF. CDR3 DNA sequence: TGTGCCAGTTTTGGAGGCAGGCCCTCGGACGAGCAGTACTTC.

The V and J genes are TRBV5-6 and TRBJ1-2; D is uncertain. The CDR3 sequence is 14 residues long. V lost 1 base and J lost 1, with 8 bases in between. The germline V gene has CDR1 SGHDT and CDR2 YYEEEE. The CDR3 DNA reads TGTGCCAGCAGCTTGCCAGGCCTTAACTATGGCTACACCTTC. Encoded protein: CASSLPGLNYGYTF. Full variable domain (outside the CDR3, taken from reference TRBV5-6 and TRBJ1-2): DAGVTQSPTHLIKTRGQQVTLRCSPKSGHDTVSWYQQALGQGPQFIFQYYEEEERQRGNFPDRFSGHQFPNYSSELNVNALLLGDSALYLCASSLPGLNYGYTFGSGTRLTVV.

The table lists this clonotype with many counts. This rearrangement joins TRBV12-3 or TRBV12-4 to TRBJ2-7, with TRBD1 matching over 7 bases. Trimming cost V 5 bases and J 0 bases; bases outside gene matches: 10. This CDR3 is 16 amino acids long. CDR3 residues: CASSPRQGLLSYEQYF. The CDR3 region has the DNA TGTGCCAGCAGTCCCCGACAGGGCCTACTCTCCTACGAGCAGTACTTC.

DNA of the CDR3: TGCAGTGCTAGGACAACACTAGCGGGGGGCCTCGATCGGCAGTACTTC. Protein product: CSARTTLAGGLDRQYF. J is TRBJ2-7 and V is TRBV20-1; 12 bases line up with TRBD2. The CDR3 has 16 residues. The V and J ends lost 3 bases and 9 bases, in that order; junction bases with no gene match: 15. CDR1 is DFQATT, CDR2 SNEGSKA, per germline (reference sequence).

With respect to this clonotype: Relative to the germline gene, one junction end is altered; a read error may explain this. The CDR3 DNA sequence: TGTGCTAGCAGCTTCGTCCATCCGCTCGGGCGGATAAGCTCCTACAATGAGCAGTTCTTC. Translation: CASSFVHPLGRISSYNEQFF. The rearrangement joins TRBV7-7 to TRBJ2-1; unclear D gene. The CDR3 runs to 20 residues. Germline CDR1 is SSHAT and CDR2 is FNYEAQ (reference sequence).

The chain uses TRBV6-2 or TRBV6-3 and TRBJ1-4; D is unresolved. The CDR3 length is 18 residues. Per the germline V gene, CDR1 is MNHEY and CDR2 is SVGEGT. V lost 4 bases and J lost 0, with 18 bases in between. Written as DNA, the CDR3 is TGTGCCAGCAGTTTATCTTACACCGAGCAGACAACTAATGAAAAACTGTTTTTT. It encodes CASSLSYTEQTTNEKLFF.

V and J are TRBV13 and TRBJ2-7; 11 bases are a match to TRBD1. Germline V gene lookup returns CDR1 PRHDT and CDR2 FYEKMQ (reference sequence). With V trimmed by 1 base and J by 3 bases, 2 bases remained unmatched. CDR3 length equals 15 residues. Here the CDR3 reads CASSLVGTGGYEQYF. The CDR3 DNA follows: TGTGCCAGCAGCTTAGTGGGGACAGGGGGCTACGAGCAGTACTTC.

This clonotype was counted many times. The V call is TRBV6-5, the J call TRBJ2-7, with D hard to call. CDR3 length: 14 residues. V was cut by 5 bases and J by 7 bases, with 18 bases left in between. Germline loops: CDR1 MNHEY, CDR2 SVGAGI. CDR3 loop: CASSPARLLGEQYF. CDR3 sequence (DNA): TGTGCCAGCAGTCCCGCGAGGCTCCTGGGAGAGCAGTACTTC.

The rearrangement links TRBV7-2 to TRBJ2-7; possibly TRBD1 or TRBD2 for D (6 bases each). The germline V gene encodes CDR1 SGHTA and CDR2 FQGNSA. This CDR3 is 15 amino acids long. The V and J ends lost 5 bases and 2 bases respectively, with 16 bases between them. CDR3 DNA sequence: TGTGCCAGCAGCCAGGGACGGGGGCGCACCTACGAGCAGTACTTC. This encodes CASSQGRGRTYEQYF.

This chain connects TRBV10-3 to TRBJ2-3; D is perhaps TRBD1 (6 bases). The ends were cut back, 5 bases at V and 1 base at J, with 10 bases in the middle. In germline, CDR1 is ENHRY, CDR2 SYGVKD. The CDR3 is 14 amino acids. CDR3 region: CAISPGHGTDTQYF. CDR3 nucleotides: TGTGCCATCAGTCCGGGACACGGCACAGATACGCAGTATTTT.

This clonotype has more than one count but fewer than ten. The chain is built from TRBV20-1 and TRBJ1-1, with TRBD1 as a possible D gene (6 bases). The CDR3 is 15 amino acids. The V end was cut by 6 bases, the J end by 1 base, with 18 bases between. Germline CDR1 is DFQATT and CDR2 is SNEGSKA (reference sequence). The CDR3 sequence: CSAKRGGATNTEAFF. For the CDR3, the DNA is TGCAGTGCCAAGAGGGGGGGCGCGACGAACACTGAAGCTTTCTTT.

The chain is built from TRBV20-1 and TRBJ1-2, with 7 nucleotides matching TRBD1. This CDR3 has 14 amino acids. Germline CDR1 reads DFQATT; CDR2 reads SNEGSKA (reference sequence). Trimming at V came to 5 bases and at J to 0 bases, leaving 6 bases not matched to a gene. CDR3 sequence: CSAPTTGTNYGYTF. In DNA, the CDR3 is TGCAGTGCTCCAACGACAGGGACTAACTATGGCTACACCTTC.

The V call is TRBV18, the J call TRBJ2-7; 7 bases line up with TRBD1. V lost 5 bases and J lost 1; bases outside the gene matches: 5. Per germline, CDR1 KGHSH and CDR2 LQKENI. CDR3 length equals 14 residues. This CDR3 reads CASSATGPSYEQYF. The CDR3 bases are TGTGCCAGCTCAGCGACAGGGCCGTCCTACGAGCAGTACTTC. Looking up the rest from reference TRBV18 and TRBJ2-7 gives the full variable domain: NAGVMQNPRHLVRRRGQEARLRCSPMKGHSHVYWYRQLPEEGLKFMVYLQKENIIDESGMPKERFSAEFPKEGPSILRIQQVVRGDSAAYFCASSATGPSYEQYFGPGTRLTVT.

Here the CDR3 DNA reads TGCAGTGCTAGGTCAGGGTTGTCTTTGTGGGGCTACACCTTC. The encoded protein is CSARSGLSLWGYTF. The chain has TRBV20-1 and TRBJ1-2; weak D call: TRBD1 (5 bases). Germline CDR1 and CDR2: DFQATT and SNEGSKA (reference sequence). Trimming stripped 3 bases from V and 8 bases from J, with 19 bases between. The CDR3 totals 14 residues.

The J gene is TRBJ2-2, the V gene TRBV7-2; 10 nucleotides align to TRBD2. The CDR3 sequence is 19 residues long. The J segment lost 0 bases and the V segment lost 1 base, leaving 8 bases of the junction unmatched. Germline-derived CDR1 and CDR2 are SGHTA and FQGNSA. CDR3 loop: CASSLDAASGRSNTGELFF. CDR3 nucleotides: TGTGCCAGCAGCTTAGACGCGGCTAGCGGGAGATCGAACACCGGGGAGCTGTTTTTT.

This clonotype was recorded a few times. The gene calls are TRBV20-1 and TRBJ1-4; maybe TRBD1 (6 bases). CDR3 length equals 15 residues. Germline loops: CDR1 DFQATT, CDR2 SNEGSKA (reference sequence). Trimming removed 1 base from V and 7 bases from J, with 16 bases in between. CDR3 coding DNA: TGCAGTGCTAGAGGGACCGGGACAAGGGGTGAAAAACTGTTTTTT. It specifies CSARGTGTRGEKLFF.

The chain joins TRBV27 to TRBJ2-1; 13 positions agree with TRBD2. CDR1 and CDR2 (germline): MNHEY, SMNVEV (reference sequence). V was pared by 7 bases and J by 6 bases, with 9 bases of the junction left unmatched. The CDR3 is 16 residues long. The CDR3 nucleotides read TGTGCCAGCAAGCGAAGACTAGCGGGAGGAGCCAATGAGCAGTTCTTC. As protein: CASKRRLAGGANEQFF.